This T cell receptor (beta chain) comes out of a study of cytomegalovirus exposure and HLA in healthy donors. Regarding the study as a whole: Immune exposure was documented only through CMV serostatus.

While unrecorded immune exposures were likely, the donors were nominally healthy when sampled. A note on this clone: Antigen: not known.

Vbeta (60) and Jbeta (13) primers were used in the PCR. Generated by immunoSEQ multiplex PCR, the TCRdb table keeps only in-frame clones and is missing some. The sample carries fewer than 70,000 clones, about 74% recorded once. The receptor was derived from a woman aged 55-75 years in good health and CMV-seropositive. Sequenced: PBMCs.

Here the CDR3 reads CASSAGQGAYNEQFF. For the CDR3, the DNA is TGTGCCAGCAGCGCAGGACAGGGGGCCTACAATGAGCAGTTCTTC. The V call is TRBV5-6, the J call TRBJ2-1; 10 bases agree with TRBD1. CDR1 and CDR2 (germline): SGHDT, YYEEEE. V dropped 4 bases and J dropped 2; count of bases not matched to a gene: 3. This CDR3 region has 15 residues. The whole variable domain, remainder taken from reference TRBV5-6 and TRBJ2-1, is DAGVTQSPTHLIKTRGQQVTLRCSPKSGHDTVSWYQQALGQGPQFIFQYYEEEERQRGNFPDRFSGHQFPNYSSELNVNALLLGDSALYLCASSAGQGAYNEQFFGPGTRLTVL.